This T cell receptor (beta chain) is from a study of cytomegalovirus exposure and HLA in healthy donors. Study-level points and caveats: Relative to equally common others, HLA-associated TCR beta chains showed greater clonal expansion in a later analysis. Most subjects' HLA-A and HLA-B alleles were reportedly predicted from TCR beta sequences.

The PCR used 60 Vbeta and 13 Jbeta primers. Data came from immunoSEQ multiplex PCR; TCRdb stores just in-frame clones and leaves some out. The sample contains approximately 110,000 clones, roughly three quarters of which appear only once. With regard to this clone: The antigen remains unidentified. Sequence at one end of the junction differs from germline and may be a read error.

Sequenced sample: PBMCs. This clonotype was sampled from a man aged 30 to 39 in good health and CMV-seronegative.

This CDR3 reads CASSLATESNQPQHF. The CDR3 bases are TGTGCTAGCAGCTTAGCAACAGAGAGCAATCAGCCCCAGCATTTT. The chain has TRBV7-7 and TRBJ1-5; no clear D. CDR3 length: 15 amino acids. Germline assignment: CDR1 SSHAT and CDR2 FNYEAQ (reference sequence).